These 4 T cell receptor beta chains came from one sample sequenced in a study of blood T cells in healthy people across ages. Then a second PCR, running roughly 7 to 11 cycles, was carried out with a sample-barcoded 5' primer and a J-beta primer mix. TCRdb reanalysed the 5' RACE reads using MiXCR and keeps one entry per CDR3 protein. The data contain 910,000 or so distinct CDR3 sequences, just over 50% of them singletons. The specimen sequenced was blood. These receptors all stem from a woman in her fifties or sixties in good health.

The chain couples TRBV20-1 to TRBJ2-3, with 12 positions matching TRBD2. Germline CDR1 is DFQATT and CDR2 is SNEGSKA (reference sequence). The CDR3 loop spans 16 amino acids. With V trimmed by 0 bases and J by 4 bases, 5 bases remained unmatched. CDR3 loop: CSARDPLAGGPDTQYF. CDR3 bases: TGCAGTGCTAGAGATCCACTAGCGGGAGGCCCAGATACGCAGTATTTT.

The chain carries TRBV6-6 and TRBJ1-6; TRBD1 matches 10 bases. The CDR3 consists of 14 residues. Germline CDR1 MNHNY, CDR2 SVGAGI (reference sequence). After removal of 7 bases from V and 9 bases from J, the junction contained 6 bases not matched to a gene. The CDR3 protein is CASKSGTGVSPLHF. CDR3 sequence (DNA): TGTGCCAGCAAATCCGGGACAGGGGTTTCACCCCTCCACTTT.

In DNA form, the CDR3 reads TGCGCCAGCAGCCTCGAGACACTCTCTGAAGAGACCCAGTACTTC. It codes for CASSLETLSEETQYF. The chain combines TRBV5-1 with TRBJ2-5; D remains unclear. CDR1 and CDR2 from the germline V gene are SGHRS and YFSETQ. Trimming pared 4 bases from V and 3 bases from J, leaving 16 bases between. The CDR3 contains 15 residues.

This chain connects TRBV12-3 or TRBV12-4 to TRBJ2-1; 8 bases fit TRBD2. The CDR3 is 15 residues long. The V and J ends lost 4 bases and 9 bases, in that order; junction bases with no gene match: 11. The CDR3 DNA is TGTGCCAGCAGTTATTCGGGAGGGACCATTGGTGAGCAGTTCTTC. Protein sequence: CASSYSGGTIGEQFF.